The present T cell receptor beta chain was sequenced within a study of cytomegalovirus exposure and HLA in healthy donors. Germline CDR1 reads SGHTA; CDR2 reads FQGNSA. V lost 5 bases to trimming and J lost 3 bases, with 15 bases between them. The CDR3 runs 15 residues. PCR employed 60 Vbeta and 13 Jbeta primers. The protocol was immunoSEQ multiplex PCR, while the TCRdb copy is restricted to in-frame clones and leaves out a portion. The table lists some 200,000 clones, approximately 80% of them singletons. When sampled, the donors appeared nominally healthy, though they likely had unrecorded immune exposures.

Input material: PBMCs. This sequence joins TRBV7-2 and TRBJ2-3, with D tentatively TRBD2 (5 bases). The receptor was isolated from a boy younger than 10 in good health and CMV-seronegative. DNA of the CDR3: TGTGCCAGCAGCCCACGGGCGGGTTTGACAGATACGCAGTATTTT. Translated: CASSPRAGLTDTQYF.